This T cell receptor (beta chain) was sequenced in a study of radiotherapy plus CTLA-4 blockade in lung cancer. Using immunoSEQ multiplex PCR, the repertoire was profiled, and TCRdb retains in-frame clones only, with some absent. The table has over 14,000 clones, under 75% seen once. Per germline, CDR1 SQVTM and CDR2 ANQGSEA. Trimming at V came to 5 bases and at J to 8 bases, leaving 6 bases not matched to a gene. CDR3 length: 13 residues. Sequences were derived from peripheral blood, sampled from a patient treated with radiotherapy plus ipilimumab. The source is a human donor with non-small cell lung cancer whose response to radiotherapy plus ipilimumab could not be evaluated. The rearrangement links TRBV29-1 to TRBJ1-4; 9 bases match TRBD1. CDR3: CSVRDRVTEKLFF. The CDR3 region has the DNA TGCAGCGTTCGGGACAGGGTTACGGAAAAACTGTTTTTT.